The 18 T cell receptor beta chains below were found in one sample sequenced in a study of PD-1 blockade in classical Hodgkin lymphoma. Time point reported: cycle 4 day 1 (C4D1), after less than seven weeks of nivolumab. Autologous stem cell transplantation was followed by relapse in every patient, and brentuximab vedotin exposure varied. Libraries were prepared by immunoSEQ multiplex PCR; TCRdb keeps only in-frame clonotypes and omits some of them. The sample has 40,000 to 45,000 clones; approximately 71% are singletons. Sequences were derived from peripheral blood mononuclear cells (PBMCs), sampled before the fourth cycle of nivolumab. These receptor sequences come from a human donor with classical Hodgkin lymphoma.

V usage is TRBV28 and J usage is TRBJ1-1; 7 bases fit TRBD1. This CDR3 has 16 amino acids. Germline V gene sequence: CDR1 MDHEN, CDR2 SYDVKM. V gave up 7 bases and J gave up 3 bases; unmatched junction bases: 14. CDR3 sequence reads: CASTTRQTGWDTEAFF. In DNA form, the CDR3 reads TGTGCCAGCACCACGCGACAGACAGGGTGGGACACTGAAGCTTTCTTT.

The chain uses TRBV9 and TRBJ2-3; tentatively, D is TRBD2 (6 bases). The CDR3 consists of 14 residues. Trimming pared 4 bases from V and 2 bases from J, leaving 11 bases between. Looked up from germline, CDR1 is SGDLS and CDR2 is YYNGEE. Here the CDR3 reads CASSQRGVTDTQYF. CDR3 DNA: TGTGCCAGCAGCCAACGCGGGGTCACAGATACGCAGTATTTT. Full variable domain (missing parts from reference TRBV9 and TRBJ2-3): DSGVTQTPKHLITATGQRVTLRCSPRSGDLSVYWYQQSLDQGLQFLIQYYNGEERAKGNILERFSAQQFPDLHSELNLSSLELGDSALYFCASSQRGVTDTQYFGPGTRLTVL.

The chain employs TRBV19 and TRBJ2-6; D gene ambiguous. CDR1 is LNHDA, CDR2 SQIVND, per germline (reference sequence). V lost 7 bases and J lost 0, with 13 bases in between. The CDR3 totals 16 residues. The CDR3 DNA reads as TGTGCCAGTACCCCGGACGGAAACTCTGGGGCCAACGTCCTGACTTTC. It is translated as CASTPDGNSGANVLTF.

The rearrangement links TRBV10-2 to TRBJ1-1; D is unclear. From germline, CDR1 is WSHSY and CDR2 SAAADI. Trimming removed 6 bases from V and 4 bases from J, with 9 bases in between. This CDR3 region has 12 residues. This CDR3 reads CASRGPGTEAFF. The CDR3 DNA is TGCGCCAGCAGGGGTCCTGGCACTGAAGCTTTCTTT.

This clone was detected only a few times. The rearrangement uses TRBV11-2 and TRBJ2-2; 12 bases align to TRBD2. The CDR3 runs to 16 residues. V trimming: 3 bases; J trimming: 6 bases; junction bases outside the gene matches: 5. Germline V gene sequence: CDR1 SGHAT, CDR2 FQNNGV. CDR3 DNA sequence: TGTGCCAGCAGCTTCTCTAGCGGGGGGGCCCCCGGGGAGCTGTTTTTT. It yields the protein CASSFSSGGAPGELFF.

As DNA, the CDR3 is TGTGCCAGCAGTGAGGGGGGGTTCACTGAAGCTTTCTTT. Translation: CASSEGGFTEAFF. The chain combines TRBV6-1 with TRBJ1-1, with D perhaps TRBD1 (5 bases). CDR1 MNHNS and CDR2 SASEGT come from the germline V gene. V lost 3 bases to trimming and J lost 4 bases, with 9 bases between them. This CDR3 comprises 13 residues.

This clone is labeled as medium-sized. This chain connects TRBV27 to TRBJ2-1; perhaps D is TRBD1 or TRBD2 (5 bases each). The V end was cut by 5 bases, the J end by 3 bases, with 14 bases between. This CDR3 has 15 amino acids. Germline CDR1 MNHEY, CDR2 SMNVEV (reference sequence). The CDR3 bases are TGTGCCAGCAGTCCGGGACCACAGGACTACAATGAGCAGTTCTTC. Protein: CASSPGPQDYNEQFF.

This clone was seen only a few times. This rearrangement joins TRBV6-5 to TRBJ1-2; D perhaps matches TRBD1 (5 bases). Trimming removed 4 bases from V and 4 bases from J, with 16 bases in between. The CDR3 loop spans 15 amino acids. From germline, CDR1 is MNHEY and CDR2 SVGAGI. DNA of the CDR3: TGTGCCAGCAGTTCCGAATTGTGGGGGGGCTATGGCTACACCTTC. It encodes CASSSELWGGYGYTF.

The chain has TRBV15 and TRBJ2-4; unclear D gene. Between the trimmed V and J ends, which lost 0 bases and 8 bases, there was a span of 8 bases. Germline-derived CDR1 and CDR2 are LNHNV and YYDKDF (reference sequence). CDR3 size: 13 residues. CDR3 region: CATSRDRADIQYF. The CDR3 DNA follows: TGTGCCACCAGCAGAGATCGTGCGGACATTCAGTACTTC.

The rearrangement uses TRBV19 and TRBJ1-4; maybe TRBD1 (5 bases). The V end lost 6 bases, the J end lost 7 bases, and 15 bases lay between the germline ends. From germline, CDR1 is LNHDA and CDR2 SQIVND (reference sequence). The CDR3 is 14 residues long. CDR3: CASSRRDSGEKLFF. CDR3 DNA: TGTGCCAGTAGCCGCAGGGATTCGGGTGAAAAACTGTTTTTT.

The chain uses TRBV7-2 and TRBJ1-3; D is perhaps TRBD1 (6 bases). V lost 3 bases to trimming and J lost 2 bases, with 14 bases between them. CDR1 and CDR2 from the germline V gene are SGHTA and FQGNSA. The CDR3 contains 16 residues. The CDR3 loop reads CASSFRGGTTGNTIYF. The CDR3 nucleotides are TGTGCCAGCAGCTTTAGAGGGGGGACAACTGGAAACACCATATATTTT.

V is TRBV5-5 and J is TRBJ2-6; 10 bases are a match to TRBD1. The CDR3 runs 20 residues. The germline V gene encodes CDR1 SGHKS and CDR2 YYEKEE (reference sequence). The junction had 13 bases not matched to a gene; V was cut back by 3 bases and J by 1 base. The CDR3 DNA reads as TGTGCCAGCAGCTCACCCTTGACAGGGGGCATTATATCTGGGGCCAACGTCCTGACTTTC. It specifies CASSSPLTGGIISGANVLTF.

The V gene is TRBV18, the J gene TRBJ2-2, with 10 bases fitting TRBD1. Germline assignment: CDR1 KGHSH and CDR2 LQKENI. With 3 bases clipped from V and 1 base from J, the junction kept 2 bases outside the gene matches. This CDR3 has 16 amino acids. CDR3 in DNA: TGTGCCAGCTCACCCCGGACAGGGGGGAACACCGGGGAGCTGTTTTTT. It encodes CASSPRTGGNTGELFF.

The rearrangement uses TRBV25-1 and TRBJ1-1; no definite D call. CDR1 is MGHDK, CDR2 SYGVNS, per germline. The germline V and J ends were trimmed by 3 bases and 3 bases, with 5 bases remaining between them. This CDR3 is 12 amino acids long. The CDR3 is CASSDGYTEAFF. In nucleotides, the CDR3 is TGTGCCAGCAGTGACGGCTACACTGAAGCTTTCTTT.

The CDR3 here is CASSIMGGGYNEQFF. The CDR3 bases are TGTGCCAGTAGTATAATGGGGGGGGGCTACAATGAGCAGTTCTTC. The chain uses TRBV19 and TRBJ2-1, with 7 bases matching TRBD2. V lost 2 bases, J lost 3 bases, and 4 bases stayed unmatched. Germline CDR1 reads LNHDA; CDR2 reads SQIVND (reference sequence). The CDR3 is made up of 15 amino acids.

The rearrangement uses TRBV7-6 and TRBJ2-3; D unclear. The germline CDR1 and CDR2 sequences are SGHVS and FNYEAQ. Trimming took 0 bases from V and 4 from J, leaving 8 bases between them. CDR3 length equals 14 residues. The CDR3 bases are TGTGCCAGCAGCTTAGCGCGTGGTCCAGATACGCAGTATTTT. Amino acid sequence: CASSLARGPDTQYF. Drawing the rest from reference TRBV7-6 and TRBJ2-3, the complete variable domain is GAGVSQSPRYKVTKRGQDVALRCDPISGHVSLYWYRQALGQGPEFLTYFNYEAQQDKSGLPNDRFSAERPEGSISTLTIQRTEQRDSAMYRCASSLARGPDTQYFGPGTRLTVL.

The J gene is TRBJ2-3, the V gene TRBV7-6; D could derive from TRBD1 or TRBD2 (7 bases each). Between the trimmed V and J ends, which lost 2 bases and 2 bases, there was a span of 17 bases. This CDR3 region has 17 residues. Germline CDR1 reads SGHVS; CDR2 reads FNYEAQ. Written as DNA, the CDR3 is TGTGCCAGCAGCTTATCGCCAGGGGGGGGGTTCACAGATACGCAGTATTTT. This encodes CASSLSPGGGFTDTQYF.

This clone has just a few counts. V usage is TRBV27 and J usage is TRBJ2-7, with D tentatively TRBD2 (6 bases). The V end lost 5 bases, the J end lost 6 bases, and 11 bases lay between the germline ends. The CDR3 is 12 amino acids. In germline, CDR1 is MNHEY, CDR2 SMNVEV (reference sequence). The CDR3 coding sequence is TGTGCCAGCAGTCTCCACGGGGGCGAGCAGTACTTC. Amino acid sequence: CASSLHGGEQYF.